This T cell receptor (beta chain) was sequenced during a study of technical replicates of blood from several donors (dated by TCRdb to the late 2010s). The germline V and J ends show losses of 3 bases and 4 bases respectively, and no gene match explains 8 bases of the junction. CDR1 is given as LNHNV and CDR2 as YYDKDF, both from the germline V gene (reference sequence). CDR3 length: 16 amino acids, cysteine to phenylalanine. CDR3 DNA only is kept here, 48 bases in frame from base 1. Library construction relied on the immunoSEQ multiplex PCR assay. The table was pulled from immuneACCESS by TCRdb, which kept in-frame rearrangements only. Such tables lose some clones; where checked, under half of the loss comes from unresolved V genes, and the rest has no known cause. The sample profile shows about 88,000 clones; about 94% of them were found once. In total, the top ten clones hold about 0.23% of the sample.

About this clone: The target of this receptor is not known. There are no base qualities to consult, and no much larger clone falls within one base.

This clonotype was sampled from a human donor in good health. The rearrangement joined TRBV15 to TRBJ2-3, with 9 bases in between that match TRBD2. The sequenced sample consisted of T cells isolated from PBMCs. The encoded CDR3 is CATSRPASGTSDTQYF. The sequenced DNA: TGTGCCACCAGCAGGCCTGCTAGCGGGACCTCAGATACGCAGTATTTT.